Listed below are T cell receptor beta chains from one sample, sequenced in a study of cytomegalovirus exposure and HLA in healthy donors. The method was immunoSEQ multiplex PCR; TCRdb's version includes in-frame clones alone and lacks a portion of them. This table holds some 120,000 clones, 17% found once. Sequenced material: PBMCs. The source is a female donor in good health and CMV-seropositive. The CDR3 runs from the conserved cysteine through the conserved F or W. The order of the fields is V gene, D gene, clone size, J gene, CDR3 protein, CDR3 DNA. The D gene is left open where the match is weak. Clone size, where shown, is once, few, many, or a class for clones that have expanded.

TRBV7-2	TRBD1	few	TRBJ1-6	CASSSQGYVNSPLHF	TGTGCCAGCAGCTCACAGGGGTATGTGAATTCACCCCTCCACTTT
TRBV18	.	once	TRBJ2-2	CASSPPGLGMNTGELFF	TGTGCCAGCTCACCACCGGGACTGGGGATGAACACCGGGGAGCTGTTTTTT
TRBV29-1	.	.	TRBJ1-4	CSVRGVEEKLFF	TGCAGCGTACGGGGAGTAGAGGAAAAACTGTTTTTT
TRBV30	.	few	TRBJ2-3	CAWSVGLLSTDTQYF	TGTGCCTGGAGTGTAGGACTGCTGTCGACAGATACGCAGTATTTT
TRBV7-8	.	few	TRBJ1-5	CASSLVADFNQPQHF	TGTGCCAGCAGCTTAGTGGCAGATTTCAATCAGCCCCAGCATTTT
TRBV28	TRBD2	.	TRBJ2-5	CASSSVLAGAQETQYF	TGTGCCAGCAGTTCAGTACTAGCGGGGGCCCAAGAGACCCAGTACTTC
TRBV15	TRBD1	few	TRBJ2-7	CATSRLGQGNPYEQYF	TGTGCCACCAGCAGACTTGGACAGGGCAACCCCTACGAGCAGTACTTC
TRBV7-3	TRBD2	few	TRBJ2-1	CASSPRGLAGGNEQFF	TGTGCCAGCAGCCCCCGAGGACTAGCGGGAGGGAATGAGCAGTTCTTC
TRBV4-2	TRBD1	few	TRBJ2-1	CASSRQGDENNEQFF	TGTGCCAGCAGCCGACAGGGGGATGAAAACAATGAGCAGTTCTTC
TRBV28	.	few	TRBJ1-4	CASREPPGPRNTADEKLFF	TGTGCCAGCAGGGAACCCCCTGGGCCAAGAAACACGGCTGATGAAAAACTGTTTTTT
TRBV11-2	TRBD1	few	TRBJ2-7	CASSLEGQGPHEQYF	TGTGCCAGCAGCTTAGAGGGACAGGGTCCCCACGAGCAGTACTTC
TRBV11-2	.	few	TRBJ2-2	CASSLAGGELFF	TGTGCCAGCAGCTTAGCAGGCGGGGAGCTGTTTTTT
TRBV7-3	.	few	TRBJ2-2	CASSPMTGELFF	TGTGCCAGCAGCCCTATGACCGGGGAGCTGTTTTTT
TRBV30	TRBD1	.	TRBJ1-5	CAWHPGQHSNQPQHF	TGTGCCTGGCACCCGGGACAGCATAGCAATCAGCCCCAGCATTTT
TRBV29-1	.	.	TRBJ2-2	CSVESGGETGELFF	TGCAGCGTTGAATCGGGGGGCGAGACCGGGGAGCTGTTTTTT
TRBV11-2	TRBD1	.	TRBJ1-6	CASSSPLWTGLISPLHF	TGTGCCAGCAGCTCCCCCCTCTGGACAGGGTTAATTTCACCCCTCCACTTT
TRBV29-1	.	few	TRBJ2-3	CSGTRVASTDTQYF	TGCAGCGGGACACGTGTCGCTAGCACAGATACGCAGTATTTT
TRBV6-6	.	.	TRBJ2-7	CATEGLAFEQYF	TGTGCCACCGAAGGACTTGCTTTTGAGCAGTACTTC
TRBV18	TRBD1	.	TRBJ1-4	CASSPPLGQGEDNEKLFF	TGTGCCAGCTCACCCCCATTGGGGCAGGGGGAGGATAATGAAAAACTGTTTTTT
TRBV5-6	TRBD1	few	TRBJ1-4	CASSFDRTGGAGEKLFF	TGTGCCAGCAGCTTCGACCGGACAGGGGGCGCTGGGGAAAAACTGTTTTTT
TRBV4-3	.	.	TRBJ1-2	CASSQDLLDSNGYTF	TGCGCCAGCAGCCAAGATCTTCTGGACAGTAATGGCTACACCTTC
TRBV5-6	TRBD1	.	TRBJ1-1	CASSLDRDTEAFF	TGTGCCAGCAGCCTAGACAGGGACACTGAAGCTTTCTTT
TRBV11-2	TRBD2	.	TRBJ2-7	CASSLVATSGSHYEQYF	TGTGCCAGCAGCTTAGTAGCGACTAGCGGGAGTCATTACGAGCAGTACTTC
TRBV4-3	TRBD1	.	TRBJ1-3	CASSQGKQGAPGNTIYF	TGCGCCAGCAGCCAAGGAAAACAGGGGGCTCCTGGAAACACCATATATTTT
TRBV6-5	.	medium-sized	TRBJ2-2	CASSYMSEAGELFF	TGTGCCAGCAGTTACATGTCGGAGGCCGGGGAGCTGTTTTTT
TRBV6-1	TRBD2	few	TRBJ2-5	CASSEIGTSGGTQYF	TGTGCCAGCAGCGAAATTGGGACTAGCGGGGGAACCCAGTACTTC
TRBV11-1	TRBD1	few	TRBJ2-1	CASSQRGQGFDEQFF	TGTGCCAGCAGCCAAAGGGGACAGGGGTTCGATGAGCAGTTCTTC
TRBV10-3	TRBD2	few	TRBJ2-7	CAISESGLAVYYEQYF	TGTGCCATCAGTGAGTCCGGACTAGCCGTATACTACGAGCAGTACTTC
TRBV7-9	.	.	TRBJ1-1	CASSPPKGRENTEAFF	TGTGCCAGCAGCCCTCCAAAGGGCAGGGAGAACACTGAAGCTTTCTTT
TRBV7-9	.	few	TRBJ1-5	CASSPLAGNQPQHF	TGTGCCAGCAGCCCTTTGGCAGGGAATCAGCCCCAGCATTTT
TRBV7-2	.	.	TRBJ1-1	CASSLVQGHTEAFF	TGTGCCAGCAGCTTAGTACAGGGTCACACTGAAGCTTTCTTT
TRBV9	TRBD1	.	TRBJ1-2	CASSVAGQGSTFGGYTF	TGTGCCAGCAGCGTAGCGGGACAGGGTTCCACGTTTGGTGGCTACACCTTC
TRBV27	TRBD2	.	TRBJ2-1	CASSLAGGQAEQFF	TGTGCCAGCAGTTTAGCGGGGGGGCAGGCTGAGCAGTTCTTC
TRBV4-2	.	few	TRBJ1-4	CASSLNRDTPLFF	TGTGCCAGCAGCCTTAACCGGGACACCCCTCTGTTTTTT
TRBV30	TRBD2	few	TRBJ2-1	CAWSIGGFGYSEQFF	TGTGCCTGGAGTATCGGGGGGTTCGGATATAGTGAGCAGTTCTTC
TRBV6-6	TRBD2	.	TRBJ2-7	CASTTSGGAYEQYF	TGTGCCAGCACTACTAGCGGGGGCGCCTACGAGCAGTACTTC
TRBV5-1	TRBD1	few	TRBJ2-7	CASSLGTGVYEQYF	TGCGCCAGCAGCTTGGGGACAGGGGTGTACGAGCAGTACTTC
TRBV7-3	TRBD1	few	TRBJ2-3	CASSPKGTGLDTQYF	TGTGCCAGCAGCCCAAAGGGGACAGGTCTGGATACGCAGTATTTT
TRBV5-1	.	.	TRBJ1-1	CASRLEGGNTEAFF	TGCGCCAGCAGATTGGAAGGGGGAAACACTGAAGCTTTCTTT
TRBV7-9	TRBD1	few	TRBJ1-2	CASSFTGGMQGDYTF	TGTGCCAGCAGCTTTACGGGGGGGATGCAGGGGGACTACACCTTC
TRBV7-2	.	.	TRBJ2-5	CASSSGGETQYF	TGTGCCAGCAGCTCAGGGGGGGAGACCCAGTACTTC
TRBV2	TRBD1	.	TRBJ2-1	CASSEKAGQGYNEQFF	TGTGCCAGCAGTGAAAAGGCGGGACAGGGATACAATGAGCAGTTCTTC
TRBV7-2	.	.	TRBJ2-7	CASSLTAISSYEQYF	TGTGCCAGCAGCTTAACTGCTATTTCCTCCTACGAGCAGTACTTC
TRBV4-3	TRBD2	once	TRBJ2-3	CASSQDRHGGSDTQYF	TGCGCCAGCAGCCAAGATCGACACGGGGGGTCAGATACGCAGTATTTT
TRBV5-1	TRBD2	once	TRBJ2-5	CASSNRLAEKYQETQYF	TGCGCCAGCAGCAACCGACTAGCGGAGAAGTACCAAGAGACCCAGTACTTC
TRBV7-6	TRBD2	few	TRBJ2-3	CASSIGTSGGAPDTQYF	TGTGCCAGCAGCATCGGGACTAGCGGGGGGGCCCCAGATACGCAGTATTTT
TRBV5-8	TRBD1	.	TRBJ2-7	CASSAPSGGAYEQYF	TGTGCCAGCAGCGCTCCGTCAGGGGGCGCGTACGAGCAGTACTTC
TRBV4-2	TRBD2	.	TRBJ2-5	CASSQPGLAGGRRAQYF	TGTGCCAGCAGCCAGCCGGGACTAGCGGGGGGAAGGCGTGCCCAGTACTTC
TRBV7-9	.	.	TRBJ1-5	CATDIKRFNQPQHF	TGTGCCACCGACATAAAAAGGTTCAATCAGCCCCAGCATTTT
TRBV6-1	TRBD2	few	TRBJ2-5	CASSELARTSIGSQYF	TGTGCCAGCAGTGAATTAGCGCGGACTAGTATCGGGTCCCAGTACTTC
TRBV5-1	TRBD2	.	TRBJ2-1	CASSPIGLAGSVNEQFF	TGCGCCAGCAGCCCGATCGGACTAGCGGGTAGTGTGAATGAGCAGTTCTTC
TRBV7-3	.	.	TRBJ2-2	CASSPRQGFGTGELFF	TGTGCCAGCAGCCCACGGCAGGGGTTCGGCACCGGGGAGCTGTTTTTT
TRBV5-4	TRBD1	.	TRBJ2-3	CASSWGQGADTQYF	TGTGCCAGCAGCTGGGGACAGGGGGCAGATACGCAGTATTTT
TRBV19	.	.	TRBJ1-1	CASTRGYTEAFF	TGTGCCAGTACCCGGGGTTACACTGAAGCTTTCTTT
TRBV5-4	TRBD2	.	TRBJ2-5	CASSTGTSGQETQYF	TGTGCCAGCAGCACCGGGACTAGCGGCCAAGAGACCCAGTACTTC
TRBV15	.	few	TRBJ2-2	CATSSSGGKVGELFF	TGTGCCACCAGCAGTTCGGGGGGCAAGGTCGGGGAGCTGTTTTTT
TRBV9	TRBD1	.	TRBJ1-2	CASSVETGGYGYTF	TGTGCCAGCAGCGTTGAAACAGGGGGCTATGGCTACACCTTC
TRBV2	TRBD1	few	TRBJ2-3	CAREGDRDLAHF	TGTGCCAGAGAGGGGGACAGGGACCTTGCCCATTTT
TRBV30	.	.	TRBJ2-7	CAWGAGRYEQYF	TGTGCCTGGGGCGCGGGGCGGTACGAGCAGTACTTC
TRBV7-6	TRBD1	few	TRBJ2-5	CASSLEQTGGATKTQYF	TGTGCCAGCAGCTTAGAACAGACAGGGGGCGCGACGAAGACCCAGTACTTC